This is a list of T cell receptor beta chains from one sample in a study of T cell responses to AZD1222 COVID-19 vaccine. The data were produced by immunoSEQ multiplex PCR, yet TCRdb's version contains in-frame clones alone and is incomplete. The sample consists of approximately 100,000 clones, around nine tenths of them appearing once. Specimen: peripheral blood, collected on day 0 of AZD1222 vaccination. All receptors derive from an adult in good health. CDR3s include the opening cysteine and the closing phenylalanine or tryptophan. D genes are given only for firm matches. A clone size is listed for some rows: how often the clone was seen (once, few, many), or a class if it is expanded.

clone size: -; J gene: TRBJ1-4; V gene: TRBV7-8; D gene: -; CDR3 DNA: TGTGCCAGCAGCTTAGGGGACACCTATGAAAAACTGTTTTTT; CDR3 protein: CASSLGDTYEKLFF
clone size: -; J gene: TRBJ1-1; V gene: TRBV5-1; D gene: TRBD1; CDR3 DNA: TGCGCCAGCAGCCCGGACAGGGCGGGCACTGAAGCTTTCTTT; CDR3 protein: CASSPDRAGTEAFF
clone size: -; J gene: TRBJ1-6; V gene: TRBV4-1; D gene: TRBD1; CDR3 DNA: TGCGCCAGCAGCCAAACACCGGGACAGGGTGTTTCACCCCTCCACTTT; CDR3 protein: CASSQTPGQGVSPLHF
clone size: once; J gene: TRBJ1-1; V gene: TRBV7-9; D gene: -; CDR3 DNA: TGTGCCAGCAGCTTAATGATGAACACTGAAGCTTTCTTT; CDR3 protein: CASSLMMNTEAFF
clone size: -; J gene: TRBJ2-2; V gene: TRBV5-1; D gene: TRBD1; CDR3 DNA: TGCGCCAGCAGCTTGGTTCCAGGGGGCCGTGTCACCGGGGAGCTGTTTTTT; CDR3 protein: CASSLVPGGRVTGELFF
clone size: -; J gene: TRBJ2-3; V gene: TRBV5-6; D gene: TRBD2; CDR3 DNA: TGTGCCAGCATGGCCCCGGTTAGCGGGGGCACAGATACGCAGTATTTT; CDR3 protein: CASMAPVSGGTDTQYF
clone size: once; J gene: TRBJ2-3; V gene: TRBV7-8; D gene: -; CDR3 DNA: TGTGCCAGCAGCTTAGCTTCTATCGGCAGCACGCAGTATTTT; CDR3 protein: CASSLASIGSTQYF
clone size: -; J gene: TRBJ2-1; V gene: TRBV4-1; D gene: -; CDR3 DNA: TGCGCCAGCAGCCAAGATGGAGGAGGATACAATGAGCAGTTCTTC; CDR3 protein: CASSQDGGGYNEQFF
clone size: -; J gene: TRBJ1-2; V gene: TRBV9; D gene: -; CDR3 DNA: TGTGCCAGCAGCGCCCATCAGGGGATGAACTATGGCTACACCTTC; CDR3 protein: CASSAHQGMNYGYTF
clone size: -; J gene: TRBJ2-1; V gene: TRBV6-6; D gene: -; CDR3 DNA: TGTGCCGCCCGGGACTCCGCCTACAATGAGCAGTTCTTC; CDR3 protein: CAARDSAYNEQFF
clone size: -; J gene: TRBJ1-4; V gene: TRBV5-6; D gene: -; CDR3 DNA: TGTGCCAGCAGCGTTGACAGGTCGGGGAAACTGTTTTTT; CDR3 protein: CASSVDRSGKLFF
clone size: -; J gene: TRBJ2-7; V gene: TRBV4-2; D gene: -; CDR3 DNA: TGTGCCAGCAGCCAAGATCTTAGGGGACCCTACGAGCAGTACTTC; CDR3 protein: CASSQDLRGPYEQYF
clone size: -; J gene: TRBJ2-3; V gene: TRBV5-1; D gene: -; CDR3 DNA: TGCGCCAGCAGCTTGTCGGCCAAGGGAGATACGCAGTATTTT; CDR3 protein: CASSLSAKGDTQYF
clone size: -; J gene: TRBJ1-4; V gene: TRBV7-7; D gene: TRBD1; CDR3 DNA: TGTGCCAGCAGCCGACAGGGGTTTAATGAAAAACTGTTTTTT; CDR3 protein: CASSRQGFNEKLFF
clone size: -; J gene: TRBJ2-1; V gene: TRBV5-1; D gene: TRBD1; CDR3 DNA: TGCGCCAGCAGCTTCCCAGAGGGACAGGGTATAGGGGAGCAGTTCTTC; CDR3 protein: CASSFPEGQGIGEQFF
clone size: -; J gene: TRBJ2-3; V gene: TRBV2; D gene: -; CDR3 DNA: TGTGCCAGCAGTAAGGAGGGCACAGATACGCAGTATTTT; CDR3 protein: CASSKEGTDTQYF
clone size: -; J gene: TRBJ1-4; V gene: TRBV7-2; D gene: -; CDR3 DNA: TGTGCCAGCAGACCTACCGGGACAACGAATGAAAAACTGTTTTTT; CDR3 protein: CASRPTGTTNEKLFF
clone size: -; J gene: TRBJ1-2; V gene: TRBV30; D gene: TRBD1; CDR3 DNA: TGTGCCTGGAGTGGGGACAGGGATGGCTACACCTTC; CDR3 protein: CAWSGDRDGYTF
clone size: -; J gene: TRBJ1-1; V gene: TRBV7-2; D gene: TRBD1; CDR3 DNA: TGTGCCAGCAGCCTAGGGGCAGGGGGGACTGAAGCTTTCTTT; CDR3 protein: CASSLGAGGTEAFF
clone size: -; J gene: TRBJ1-2; V gene: TRBV4-3; D gene: -; CDR3 DNA: TGCGCCAGCAGCCGAGCTCTGACAGATAACTATGGCTACACCTTC; CDR3 protein: CASSRALTDNYGYTF
clone size: once; J gene: TRBJ1-2; V gene: TRBV6-5; D gene: TRBD1; CDR3 DNA: TGTGCCAGCAGTTCCCCAGGGGGCTTCAACTATGGCTACACCTTC; CDR3 protein: CASSSPGGFNYGYTF
clone size: -; J gene: TRBJ2-3; V gene: TRBV13; D gene: -; CDR3 DNA: TGTGCCAGCAGCTTAGCCCTACGGGGCACAGATACGCAGTATTTT; CDR3 protein: CASSLALRGTDTQYF
clone size: -; J gene: TRBJ1-1; V gene: TRBV10-3; D gene: -; CDR3 DNA: TGTGCCATCAGAGGGGGCACTGAAGCTTTCTTT; CDR3 protein: CAIRGGTEAFF
clone size: -; J gene: TRBJ2-7; V gene: TRBV28; D gene: TRBD2; CDR3 DNA: TGTGCCAGCCTTGGAGCGGGGACCACCTACGAGCAGTACTTC; CDR3 protein: CASLGAGTTYEQYF
clone size: -; J gene: TRBJ1-1; V gene: TRBV19; D gene: TRBD1; CDR3 DNA: TGTGCCAGTAAACAACAGGGGGGTTCGAACACTGAAGCTTTCTTT; CDR3 protein: CASKQQGGSNTEAFF
clone size: -; J gene: TRBJ2-3; V gene: TRBV27; D gene: TRBD2; CDR3 DNA: TGTGCCAGCAGTTTTGCGGGGCGGGGGGCTACGCAGTATTTT; CDR3 protein: CASSFAGRGATQYF
clone size: -; J gene: TRBJ1-1; V gene: TRBV29-1; D gene: -; CDR3 DNA: TGCAGCGTCCTCACGGGGGTCGATAGTGAAGCTTTCTTT; CDR3 protein: CSVLTGVDSEAFF
clone size: -; J gene: TRBJ1-3; V gene: TRBV27; D gene: TRBD1; CDR3 DNA: TGTGCCAGCAGTCCGGACAGGGTGGTTTCTGGAAACACCATATATTTT; CDR3 protein: CASSPDRVVSGNTIYF
clone size: -; J gene: TRBJ2-1; V gene: TRBV15; D gene: TRBD2; CDR3 DNA: TGTGCCACCAGCACCGGACTAGCGGGCCGCAAGGGTGAGCAGTTCTTC; CDR3 protein: CATSTGLAGRKGEQFF
clone size: -; J gene: TRBJ2-1; V gene: TRBV24-1; D gene: TRBD2; CDR3 DNA: TGTGCCACCAGTGACCCTCGACTAGCGGGAGGGTCGAGGTCCTACAATGAGCAGTTCTTC; CDR3 protein: CATSDPRLAGGSRSYNEQFF
clone size: -; J gene: TRBJ2-2; V gene: TRBV7-9; D gene: -; CDR3 DNA: TGTGCCAGCAGCACGAGCGAATCCACCGGGGAGCTGTTTTTT; CDR3 protein: CASSTSESTGELFF
clone size: -; J gene: TRBJ2-7; V gene: TRBV4-3; D gene: -; CDR3 DNA: TGCGCCAGCAGCCAAGAAACGGCGTCCTACGAGCAGTACTTC; CDR3 protein: CASSQETASYEQYF
clone size: once; J gene: TRBJ2-1; V gene: TRBV7-7; D gene: TRBD2; CDR3 DNA: TGTGCCAGCAGCTTAGGGCTGGCGGGAGGGCCCGAGTCCTACAATGAGCAGTTCTTC; CDR3 protein: CASSLGLAGGPESYNEQFF
clone size: -; J gene: TRBJ2-3; V gene: TRBV11-3; D gene: -; CDR3 DNA: TGTGCCAGCAGCACCTGGGAAAATACGCAGTATTTT; CDR3 protein: CASSTWENTQYF
clone size: -; J gene: TRBJ2-1; V gene: TRBV3-1/TRBV3-2; D gene: -; CDR3 DNA: TGTGCCAGCAGCCAAGACGGCGGAGCGGGTTACAATGAGCAGTTCTTC; CDR3 protein: CASSQDGGAGYNEQFF
clone size: once; J gene: TRBJ2-7; V gene: TRBV21-1; D gene: -; CDR3 DNA: TGTGCCAGCAGCAAAGGTGGATTAGGGGGAATTACCTACGAGCAGTACTTC; CDR3 protein: CASSKGGLGGITYEQYF
clone size: -; J gene: TRBJ1-1; V gene: TRBV11-3; D gene: -; CDR3 DNA: TGTGCCAGCAGCTCCTCCATAAGGAAGAACACTGAAGCTTTCTTT; CDR3 protein: CASSSSIRKNTEAFF